This TCR beta chain was captured in a study of blood T cells in healthy people across ages. CDR1 is SEHNR, CDR2 FQNEAQ, per germline (reference sequence). Trimming left V 5 bases short and J 6 bases short, with 20 bases between. CDR3 size: 16 residues. Study-wide results and limits: The long-lived group displayed more naive CD4+ cells, plus higher diversity, than the aged donors did. A strong correlation was found between TCR beta diversity and the percentage of naive T cells.

Primed by a sample-barcoded 5' primer and a J-beta primer mix, a second PCR proceeded for about 7 to 11 cycles. A 12-random-nucleotide template-switch adaptor tagged each cDNA molecule. Every sample gave at least 2.5 million paired-end reads containing CDR3. TCRdb used MiXCR to reprocess the 5' RACE reads, holding one entry per CDR3 protein. The table records hundreds of thousands of distinct CDR3 sequences, roughly 60% of them present only once. For this clonotype: Its matching antigen is unknown.

This sequence originates from a man in his thirties or forties in good health. The chain carries TRBV7-9 and TRBJ1-5; D is ambiguous. Sequenced input: blood. In nucleotides, the CDR3 is TGTGCCAGCAGCCAAACAAACAGCCTGGGCAGTCAGCCCCAGCATTTT. This sequence encodes CASSQTNSLGSQPQHF.